These 28 T cell receptor beta chains originate from one sample sequenced in a study of control samples from healthy donors and cancer patients. TCRdb's copy holds only in-frame clones and misses some; the assay was immunoSEQ multiplex PCR. This table has about 140,000 clones, roughly nine tenths appearing once. Material for sequencing was blood. These receptors originate from a man younger than 35 in good health.

The J gene is TRBJ2-3, the V gene TRBV3-1 (or the pseudogene TRBV3-2), with 15 bases aligning to TRBD2. With V trimmed by 3 bases and J by 4 bases, 2 bases remained unmatched. Germline CDR1 reads LGHDT; CDR2 reads YNNKEL (reference sequence). CDR3 length equals 16 residues. In nucleotides, the CDR3 is TGTGCCAGCAGCCATAGGACTAGCGGGGGGGCAGATACGCAGTATTTT. Its translation is CASSHRTSGGADTQYF.

This clone was observed once. The chain carries TRBV27 and TRBJ2-3; D remains ambiguous. CDR1 MNHEY and CDR2 SMNVEV come from the germline V gene (reference sequence). V was pared by 0 bases and J by 0 bases, with 10 bases between. The CDR3 is 16 residues long. The CDR3 DNA sequence: TGTGCCAGCAGTTTATCGGGGATCCTTAGCACAGATACGCAGTATTTT. Its translation is CASSLSGILSTDTQYF.

The chain couples TRBV6-2 or TRBV6-3 to TRBJ1-1, with TRBD1 matching 9 bases. This CDR3 has 14 amino acids. Germline-derived CDR1 and CDR2 are MNHEY and SVGEGT. The V and J ends lost 0 bases and 5 bases, in that order; junction bases with no gene match: 1. Here the CDR3 reads CASSYSTGGTEAFF. The CDR3 nucleotides read TGTGCCAGCAGTTACTCGACAGGGGGAACTGAAGCTTTCTTT.

This rearrangement joins TRBV30 to TRBJ1-4, with 8 nucleotides matching TRBD1. V gave up 5 bases and J gave up 2 bases; unmatched junction bases: 4. CDR3 length: 14 residues. The germline V gene has CDR1 GTSNPN and CDR2 SVGIG (reference sequence). The CDR3 is CAWRDRGTNEKLFF. Here the CDR3 DNA reads TGTGCCTGGCGAGACAGGGGTACTAATGAAAAACTGTTTTTT. The whole variable domain, filled in from reference TRBV30 and TRBJ1-4, reads SQTIHQWPATLVQPVGSPLSLECTVEGTSNPNLYWYRQAAGRGLQLLFYSVGIGQISSEVPQNLSASRPQDRQFILSSKKLLLSDSGFYLCAWRDRGTNEKLFFGSGTQLSVL.

This clone was recorded once. The genes are TRBV4-1 and TRBJ1-3; tentatively, D is TRBD1 (5 bases). Germline-derived CDR1 and CDR2 are MGHRA and YSYEKL. CDR3 length: 16 amino acids. Trimming removed 1 base at V and 8 bases at J, with 18 bases between. CDR3 in amino acids: CASSQVVRGRWDTIYF. The CDR3, as DNA: TGCGCCAGCAGCCAAGTTGTGAGGGGTCGATGGGACACCATATATTTT.

This chain uses TRBV19 with TRBJ2-2; D is possibly TRBD1 or TRBD2 (5 bases each). Germline CDR1 is LNHDA and CDR2 is SQIVND (reference sequence). V shed 4 bases and J shed 2 bases, with 11 bases lying between them. This CDR3 spans 15 amino acids. Here the CDR3 DNA reads TGTGCCAGTAGTACAGGGCCGGGAAACACCGGGGAGCTGTTTTTT. Its protein product is CASSTGPGNTGELFF.

The rearrangement links TRBV11-2 to TRBJ2-3; TRBD1 or TRBD2 may be the D gene (6 bases each). The germline gives CDR1 SGHAT, CDR2 FQNNGV. V lost 2 bases and J lost 6, with 12 bases in between. CDR3 length: 14 residues. CDR3 in amino acids: CASSLRGDRDTQYF. CDR3 nucleotide sequence: TGTGCCAGCAGCTTAAGGGGGGATAGGGATACGCAGTATTTT.

This chain links TRBV3-1 (or the pseudogene TRBV3-2) with TRBJ1-2, with D perhaps matching TRBD1 (6 bases). Trimming took 3 bases from V and 3 from J, leaving 17 bases between them. The CDR3 runs to 16 residues. CDR1 LGHDT and CDR2 YNNKEL come from the germline V gene (reference sequence). The DNA of the CDR3 is TGTGCCAGCAGCCAGGGGGGGGCAGGGCTCGACTATGGCTACACCTTC. Protein sequence: CASSQGGAGLDYGYTF.

The chain uses TRBV5-1 and TRBJ1-2, with TRBD1 matching over 7 bases. The CDR3 totals 15 residues. J was trimmed by 2 bases and V by 1 base; bases with no gene match: 5. Per the germline V gene, CDR1 is SGHRS and CDR2 is YFSETQ. The CDR3 sequence: CASSLRQGENYGYTF. For the CDR3, the DNA is TGCGCCAGCAGCTTGCGGCAGGGGGAGAACTATGGCTACACCTTC.

This clone was counted between two and nine times. J is TRBJ2-1 and V is TRBV18; weak D call: TRBD2 (6 bases). Trimming pared 6 bases from V and 2 bases from J, leaving 20 bases between. The CDR3 has 17 amino acids. Germline CDR1 and CDR2: KGHSH and LQKENI. The CDR3 DNA sequence: TGTGCCAGCTCGTCCCCGATCGGCAGGGAGGCCTACAATGAGCAGTTCTTC. This translates into CASSSPIGREAYNEQFF. Complete variable domain (other parts from reference TRBV18 and TRBJ2-1): NAGVMQNPRHLVRRRGQEARLRCSPMKGHSHVYWYRQLPEEGLKFMVYLQKENIIDESGMPKERFSAEFPKEGPSILRIQQVVRGDSAAYFCASSSPIGREAYNEQFFGPGTRLTVL.

V gene TRBV12-3 or TRBV12-4 combines with J gene TRBJ1-6, with D perhaps TRBD1 (6 bases). The length of the CDR3 is 13 residues. V was clipped by 1 base and J by 8 bases, with 6 bases between them. The CDR3 protein is CASSLGTDSPLHF. CDR3 DNA: TGTGCCAGCAGTTTAGGGACAGATTCACCCCTCCACTTT.

V usage is TRBV9 and J usage is TRBJ2-7; 10 nucleotides match TRBD1. V was pared by 3 bases and J by 7 bases, with 7 bases of the junction left unmatched. Germline lookup yields CDR1 SGDLS and CDR2 YYNGEE. This CDR3 region has 14 residues. CDR3 protein: CASSEGTGVWEQYF. The CDR3 DNA sequence: TGTGCCAGCAGCGAGGGGACAGGGGTCTGGGAGCAGTACTTC.

The rearrangement uses TRBV5-6 and TRBJ2-5, with TRBD2 identical over 12 bases. CDR3 size: 15 residues. Germline CDR1 SGHDT, CDR2 YYEEEE. After removal of 3 bases from V and 5 bases from J, the junction contained 5 bases not matched to a gene. CDR3 sequence reads: CASSSGLAGYETQYF. CDR3 coding DNA: TGTGCCAGCAGCTCAGGACTAGCGGGGTATGAGACCCAGTACTTC.

The V and J genes are TRBV28 and TRBJ1-3; D unresolved. Trimming left V 5 bases short and J 4 bases short, with 9 bases between. The germline V gene encodes CDR1 MDHEN and CDR2 SYDVKM. The CDR3 consists of 13 residues. CDR3 amino acids: CASSRELGNTIYF. The CDR3 DNA reads TGTGCCAGCAGTCGCGAGCTGGGAAACACCATATATTTT.

This sequence joins TRBV3-1 (or the pseudogene TRBV3-2) and TRBJ1-2, with a tentative D call TRBD1 (6 bases). With 3 bases removed from V and 0 bases from J, the gap between germline ends came to 14 bases. This CDR3 is 16 amino acids long. CDR1 is LGHDT and CDR2 is YNNKEL in the germline V gene (reference sequence). The CDR3 sequence is CASSHRTATSNYGYTF. The CDR3 bases are TGTGCCAGCAGCCACCGGACAGCGACGTCTAACTATGGCTACACCTTC.

This clone was observed a handful of times. This chain joins TRBV6-5 and TRBJ1-2, with TRBD1 identical over 9 bases. The J segment lost 7 bases and the V segment lost 5 bases, leaving 8 bases of the junction unmatched. This CDR3 contains 14 residues. Germline CDR1 MNHEY, CDR2 SVGAGI. CDR3 sequence reads: CASSQTGTGTGYTF. The CDR3 DNA sequence: TGTGCCAGCAGTCAGACCGGGACAGGGACTGGCTACACCTTC.

CDR3 in amino acids: CASSRWDRGGYTF. Written as DNA, the CDR3 is TGTGCCAGCAGTCGCTGGGACAGGGGCGGCTACACCTTC. The chain has TRBV2 and TRBJ1-2, with 10 bases that match TRBD1. Germline lookup yields CDR1 SNHLY and CDR2 FYNNEI. The CDR3 has 13 amino acids. Germline trimming cut 5 bases from V and 8 bases from J; bases unmatched to any gene: 5.

The chain carries TRBV5-1 and TRBJ1-5; TRBD1 aligns across 8 bases. Germline CDR1 reads SGHRS; CDR2 reads YFSETQ. The CDR3 runs to 14 residues. Trimming at V came to 8 bases and at J to 5 bases, leaving 9 bases not matched to a gene. Written as DNA, the CDR3 is TGCGCCAGGAGACAGGGGTTTGATTATCAGCCCCAGCATTTT. Encoded protein: CARRQGFDYQPQHF.

V gene TRBV19 combines with J gene TRBJ2-1; 13 positions agree with TRBD2. With 7 bases clipped from V and 0 bases from J, the junction kept 9 bases outside the gene matches. Germline V gene lookup returns CDR1 LNHDA and CDR2 SQIVND (reference sequence). This CDR3 is built from 18 residues. CDR3 sequence: CASMPGLAGPSSYNEQFF. DNA for the CDR3: TGTGCCAGTATGCCGGGACTAGCGGGGCCCAGCTCCTACAATGAGCAGTTCTTC.

The rearrangement links TRBV6-1 to TRBJ2-7; 8 bases are shared with TRBD1. Germline-derived CDR1 and CDR2 are MNHNS and SASEGT. The CDR3 totals 19 residues. The ends lost 1 base at V and 5 bases at J; junction bases unmatched: 19. CDR3 sequence reads: CASSEVWELAGGPRNEQYF. As DNA, the CDR3 is TGTGCCAGCAGTGAAGTTTGGGAATTGGCAGGGGGCCCGAGGAACGAGCAGTACTTC.

Notes on this clone: At one end the junction does not follow the germline gene, possibly because of a read error. The V call is TRBV7-2, the J call TRBJ2-1, with TRBD1 matching 7 bases. Germline-derived CDR1 and CDR2 are SGHTA and FQGNSA. The CDR3 is made up of 13 amino acids. CDR3 sequence (DNA): TGTGCCAGCAGCTTATCTGGACAGGACCCCCTCCTCTTC. Protein sequence: CASSLSGQDPLLF.

The J gene is TRBJ2-3, the V gene TRBV3-1 (or the pseudogene TRBV3-2), with 14 bases that match TRBD2. The V gene end was trimmed by 1 base and the J gene end by 2 bases; junction bases not matched to a gene: 5. Germline-derived CDR1 and CDR2 are LGHDT and YNNKEL (reference sequence). CDR3 size: 18 residues. CDR3 bases: TGTGCCAGCAGCCAAGCTCTGACTAGCGGGGGGGTCACAGATACGCAGTATTTT. Translated: CASSQALTSGGVTDTQYF.

The CDR3 DNA is TGCAGTGGACTAGCGGGGGGGGCGCGAGAGCAGTACTTC. As protein: CSGLAGGAREQYF. This chain joins TRBV29-1 and TRBJ2-7; the match to TRBD2 covers 15 bases. Germline V CDR1 and CDR2: SQVTM, ANQGSEA. The CDR3 sequence is 13 residues long.

The chain is built from TRBV3-1 (or the pseudogene TRBV3-2) and TRBJ2-1; the match to TRBD2 covers 8 bases. J gave up 2 bases and V 1 base, and 7 bases lay outside the gene matches. This CDR3 is built from 17 residues. Germline V gene lookup returns CDR1 LGHDT and CDR2 YNNKEL (reference sequence). In nucleotides, the CDR3 is TGTGCCAGCAGCCAAGCTCTCGGGGGGGGGACCTACAATGAGCAGTTCTTC. Protein product: CASSQALGGGTYNEQFF.

This chain connects TRBV10-3 to TRBJ2-5; the D gene is possibly TRBD1 (6 bases). Per the germline V gene, CDR1 is ENHRY and CDR2 is SYGVKD. This CDR3 has 15 amino acids. Trimming took off 3 bases at V and 3 bases at J, with 14 bases between the two ends. In DNA, the CDR3 is TGTGCCATCAGTGATAGAGCGGCAGGGGAAGAGACCCAGTACTTC. It is translated as CAISDRAAGEETQYF.

The chain links TRBV29-1 to TRBJ2-7; D gene ambiguous. The CDR3 contains 11 residues. CDR1 and CDR2 (germline): SQVTM, ANQGSEA. V lost 4 bases, J lost 3 bases, and 7 bases lay in between. The CDR3 DNA sequence: TGCAGCGTTGGTGGCAGCTACGAGCAGTACTTC. Protein sequence: CSVGGSYEQYF.

The chain couples TRBV5-5 to TRBJ2-2, with D uncertain. Deletions cut 0 bases from V and 4 bases from J, with 16 bases between. Germline V CDR1 and CDR2: SGHKS, YYEKEE (reference sequence). CDR3 size: 17 residues. This chain's CDR3 is CASSLVIGLPLTGELFF. CDR3 DNA sequence: TGTGCCAGCAGCTTGGTTATAGGGCTACCCCTCACCGGGGAGCTGTTTTTT.

The chain joins TRBV15 to TRBJ1-2; D remains ambiguous. The CDR3 contains 14 residues. V gave up 3 bases and J gave up 1 base, with 9 bases separating them. Germline V gives CDR1 LNHNV, CDR2 YYDKDF (reference sequence). Written as DNA, the CDR3 is TGTGCCACCAGCAGCGACGCCCTTAACTATGGCTACACCTTC. Protein product: CATSSDALNYGYTF.